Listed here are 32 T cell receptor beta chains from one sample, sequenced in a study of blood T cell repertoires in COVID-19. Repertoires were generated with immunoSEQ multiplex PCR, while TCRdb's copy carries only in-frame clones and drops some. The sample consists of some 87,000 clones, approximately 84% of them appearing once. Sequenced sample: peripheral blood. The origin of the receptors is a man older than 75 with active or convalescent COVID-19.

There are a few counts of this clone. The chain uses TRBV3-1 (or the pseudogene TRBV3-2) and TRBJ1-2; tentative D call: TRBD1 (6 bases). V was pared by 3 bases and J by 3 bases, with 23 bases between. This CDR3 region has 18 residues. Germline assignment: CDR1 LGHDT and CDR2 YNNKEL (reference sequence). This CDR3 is CASSQSGQGWGKDYGYTF. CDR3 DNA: TGTGCCAGCAGCCAGAGTGGCCAGGGGTGGGGAAAGGACTATGGCTACACCTTC.

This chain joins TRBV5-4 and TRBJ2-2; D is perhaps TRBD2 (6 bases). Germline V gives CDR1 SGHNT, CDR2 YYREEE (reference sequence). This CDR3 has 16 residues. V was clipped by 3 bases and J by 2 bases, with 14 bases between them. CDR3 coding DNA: TGTGCCAGCAGCTCGTCGGGACTGGCTAACACCGGGGAGCTGTTTTTT. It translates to CASSSSGLANTGELFF.

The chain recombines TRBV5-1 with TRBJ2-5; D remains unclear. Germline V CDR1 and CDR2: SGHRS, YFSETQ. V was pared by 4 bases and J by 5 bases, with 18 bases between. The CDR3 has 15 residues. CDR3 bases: TGCGCCAGCAGCCTGACCGGCCCCGCCAGGGAGACCCAGTACTTC. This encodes CASSLTGPARETQYF.

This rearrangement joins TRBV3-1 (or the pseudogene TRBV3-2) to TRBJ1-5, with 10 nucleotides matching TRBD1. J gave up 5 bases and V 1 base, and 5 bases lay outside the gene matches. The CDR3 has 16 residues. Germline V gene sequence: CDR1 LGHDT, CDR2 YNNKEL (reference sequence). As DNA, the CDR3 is TGTGCCAGCAGCCAAGGCCGACAGGGGGCTGATCAGCCCCAGCATTTT. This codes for CASSQGRQGADQPQHF.

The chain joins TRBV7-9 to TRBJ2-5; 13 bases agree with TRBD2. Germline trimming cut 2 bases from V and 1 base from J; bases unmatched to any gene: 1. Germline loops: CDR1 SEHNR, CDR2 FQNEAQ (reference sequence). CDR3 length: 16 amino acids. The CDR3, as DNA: TGTGCCAGCAGCTTAACTAGCGGGGGGGCCCAAGAGACCCAGTACTTC. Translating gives CASSLTSGGAQETQYF.

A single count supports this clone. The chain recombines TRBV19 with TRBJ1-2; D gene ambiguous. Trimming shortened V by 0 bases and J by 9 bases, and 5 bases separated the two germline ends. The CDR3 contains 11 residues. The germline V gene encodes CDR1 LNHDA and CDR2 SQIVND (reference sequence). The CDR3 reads CASSIEWRYTF. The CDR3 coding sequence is TGTGCCAGTAGTATAGAGTGGCGCTACACCTTC.

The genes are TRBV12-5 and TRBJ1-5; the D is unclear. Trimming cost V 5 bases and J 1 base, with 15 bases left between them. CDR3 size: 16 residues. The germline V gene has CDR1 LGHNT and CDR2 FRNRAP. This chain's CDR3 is CASGLEVVRSNQPQHF. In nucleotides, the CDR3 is TGTGCTAGTGGTCTCGAGGTAGTAAGGAGCAATCAGCCCCAGCATTTT.

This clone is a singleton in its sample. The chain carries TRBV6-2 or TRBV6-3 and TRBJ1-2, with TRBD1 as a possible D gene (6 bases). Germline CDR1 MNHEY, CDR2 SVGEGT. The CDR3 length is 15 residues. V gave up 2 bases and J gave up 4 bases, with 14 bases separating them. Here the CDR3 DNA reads TGTGCCAGCAGTTACCGACAGGAAGAACCCTATGGCTACACCTTC. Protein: CASSYRQEEPYGYTF.

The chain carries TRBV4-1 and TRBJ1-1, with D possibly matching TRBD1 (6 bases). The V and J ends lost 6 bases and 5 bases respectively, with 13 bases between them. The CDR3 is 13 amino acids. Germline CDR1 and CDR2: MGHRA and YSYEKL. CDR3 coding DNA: TGCGCCAGCAGGGGGGGCGGGGGTACTGAAGCTTTCTTT. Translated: CASRGGGGTEAFF.

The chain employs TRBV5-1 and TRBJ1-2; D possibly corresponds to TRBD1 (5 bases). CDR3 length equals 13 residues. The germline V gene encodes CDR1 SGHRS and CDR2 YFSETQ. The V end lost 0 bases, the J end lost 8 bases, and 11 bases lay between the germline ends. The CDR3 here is CASSLDRRMGYTF. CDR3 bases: TGCGCCAGCAGCTTGGACAGGCGCATGGGCTACACCTTC.

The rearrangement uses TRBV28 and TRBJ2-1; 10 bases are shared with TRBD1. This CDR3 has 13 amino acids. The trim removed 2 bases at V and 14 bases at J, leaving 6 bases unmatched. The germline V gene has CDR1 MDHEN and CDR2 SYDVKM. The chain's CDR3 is CASSLEGQGTEFF. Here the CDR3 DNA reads TGTGCCAGCAGTTTAGAGGGACAGGGGACGGAGTTCTTC.

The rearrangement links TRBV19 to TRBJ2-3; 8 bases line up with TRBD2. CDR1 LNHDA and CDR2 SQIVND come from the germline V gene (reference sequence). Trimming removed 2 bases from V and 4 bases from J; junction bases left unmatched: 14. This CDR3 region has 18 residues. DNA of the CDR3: TGTGCCAGTAGTATAAAGTCCAGCGGGGGTCCCGGATCAGATACGCAGTATTTT. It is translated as CASSIKSSGGPGSDTQYF.

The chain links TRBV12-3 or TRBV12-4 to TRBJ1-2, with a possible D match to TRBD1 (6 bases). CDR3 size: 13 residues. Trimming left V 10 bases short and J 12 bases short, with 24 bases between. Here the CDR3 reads CAISVGAVAPNTF. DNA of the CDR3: TGTGCCATCTCTGTGGGGGCCGTGGCCCCGAACACCTTC.

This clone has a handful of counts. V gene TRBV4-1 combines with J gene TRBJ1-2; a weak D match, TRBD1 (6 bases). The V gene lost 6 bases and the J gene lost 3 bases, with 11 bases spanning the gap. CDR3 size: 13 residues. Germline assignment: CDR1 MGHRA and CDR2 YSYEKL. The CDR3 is CASSDGQHYGYTF. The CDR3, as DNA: TGCGCCAGCAGTGACGGACAGCACTATGGCTACACCTTC.

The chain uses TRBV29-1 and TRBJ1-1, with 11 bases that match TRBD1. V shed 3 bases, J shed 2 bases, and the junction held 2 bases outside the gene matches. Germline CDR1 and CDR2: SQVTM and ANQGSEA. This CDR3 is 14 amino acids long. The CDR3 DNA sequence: TGCAGCGTTGAGTGGACAGGGGGCAACACTGAAGCTTTCTTT. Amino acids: CSVEWTGGNTEAFF.

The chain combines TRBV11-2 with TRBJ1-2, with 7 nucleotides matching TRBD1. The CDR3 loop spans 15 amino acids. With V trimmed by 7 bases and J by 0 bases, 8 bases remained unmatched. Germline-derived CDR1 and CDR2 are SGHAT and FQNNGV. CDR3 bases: TGTGCCAGCAAACGGAGACAGGGAGCTAACTATGGCTACACCTTC. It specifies CASKRRQGANYGYTF.

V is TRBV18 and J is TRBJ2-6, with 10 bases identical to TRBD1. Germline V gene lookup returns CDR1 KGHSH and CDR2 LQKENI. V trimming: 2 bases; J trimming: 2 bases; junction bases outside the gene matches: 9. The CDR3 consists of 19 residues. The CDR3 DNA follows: TGTGCCAGCTCACCAGTCCCGGGACAGGGGTTGACTGGGGCCAACGTCCTGACTTTC. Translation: CASSPVPGQGLTGANVLTF.

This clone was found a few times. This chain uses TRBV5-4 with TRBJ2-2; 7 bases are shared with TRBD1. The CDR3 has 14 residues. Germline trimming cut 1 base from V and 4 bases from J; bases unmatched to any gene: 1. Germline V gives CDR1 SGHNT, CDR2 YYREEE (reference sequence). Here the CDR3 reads CASSLRGPTGELFF. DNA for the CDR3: TGTGCCAGCAGCTTGAGGGGGCCCACCGGGGAGCTGTTTTTT.

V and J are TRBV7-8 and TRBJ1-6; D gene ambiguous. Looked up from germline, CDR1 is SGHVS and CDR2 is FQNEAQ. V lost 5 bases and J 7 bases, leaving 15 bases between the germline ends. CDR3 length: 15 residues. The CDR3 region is CASSPTGTGNSPLHF. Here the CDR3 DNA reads TGTGCCAGCAGCCCCACGGGTACGGGAAATTCACCCCTCCACTTT.

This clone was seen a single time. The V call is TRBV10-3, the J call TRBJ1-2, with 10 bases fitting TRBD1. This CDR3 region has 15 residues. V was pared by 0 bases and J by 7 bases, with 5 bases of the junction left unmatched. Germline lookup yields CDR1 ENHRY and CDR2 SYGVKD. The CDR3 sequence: CAISESRDRGVGYTF. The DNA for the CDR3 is TGTGCCATCAGTGAGTCCAGGGACAGGGGAGTTGGCTACACCTTC.

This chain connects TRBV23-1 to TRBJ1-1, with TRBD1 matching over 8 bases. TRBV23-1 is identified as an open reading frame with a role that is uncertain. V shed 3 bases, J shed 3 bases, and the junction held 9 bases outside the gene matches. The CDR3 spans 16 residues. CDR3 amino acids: CASSHDRGVVDTEAFF. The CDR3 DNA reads TGCGCCAGCAGTCACGACAGGGGAGTCGTGGACACTGAAGCTTTCTTT.

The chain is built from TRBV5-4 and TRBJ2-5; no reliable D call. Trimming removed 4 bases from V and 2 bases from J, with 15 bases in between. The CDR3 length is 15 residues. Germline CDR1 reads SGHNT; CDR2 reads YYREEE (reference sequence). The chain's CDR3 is CASSLPTEIQETQYF. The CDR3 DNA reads TGTGCCAGCAGCCTGCCAACAGAGATACAAGAGACCCAGTACTTC.

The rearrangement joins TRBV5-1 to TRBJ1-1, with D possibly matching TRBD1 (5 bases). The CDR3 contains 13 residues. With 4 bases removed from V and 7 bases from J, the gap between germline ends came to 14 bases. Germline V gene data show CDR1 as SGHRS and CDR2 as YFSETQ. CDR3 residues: CASSRDGGYEAFF. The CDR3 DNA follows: TGCGCCAGCAGCAGGGACGGAGGGTATGAAGCTTTCTTT.

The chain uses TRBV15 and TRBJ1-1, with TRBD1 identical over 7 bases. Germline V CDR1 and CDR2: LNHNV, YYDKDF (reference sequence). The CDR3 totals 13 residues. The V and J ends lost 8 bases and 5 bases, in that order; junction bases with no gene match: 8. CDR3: CATATDRETEAFF. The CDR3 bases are TGTGCCACCGCGACTGACAGGGAGACTGAAGCTTTCTTT.

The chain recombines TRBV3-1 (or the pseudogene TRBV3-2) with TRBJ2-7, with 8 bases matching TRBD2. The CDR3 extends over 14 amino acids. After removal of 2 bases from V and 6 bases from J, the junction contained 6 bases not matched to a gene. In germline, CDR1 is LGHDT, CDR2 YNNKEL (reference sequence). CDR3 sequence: CASSQHAREGEQYF. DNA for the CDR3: TGTGCCAGCAGCCAACATGCACGGGAGGGCGAGCAGTACTTC.

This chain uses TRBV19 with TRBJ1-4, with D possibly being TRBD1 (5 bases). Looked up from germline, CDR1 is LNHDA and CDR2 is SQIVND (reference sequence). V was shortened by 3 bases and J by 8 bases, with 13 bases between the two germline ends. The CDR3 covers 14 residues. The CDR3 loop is CASSIAPGEEKLFF. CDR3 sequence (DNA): TGTGCCAGTAGTATCGCCCCGGGGGAAGAAAAACTGTTTTTT.

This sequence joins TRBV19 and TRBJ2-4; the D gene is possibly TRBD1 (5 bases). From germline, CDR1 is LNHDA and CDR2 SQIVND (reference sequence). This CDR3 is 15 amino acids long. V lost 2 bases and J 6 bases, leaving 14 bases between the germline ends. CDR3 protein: CASSILGPGPNIQYF. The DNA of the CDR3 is TGTGCCAGTAGTATATTGGGGCCGGGCCCAAACATTCAGTACTTC.

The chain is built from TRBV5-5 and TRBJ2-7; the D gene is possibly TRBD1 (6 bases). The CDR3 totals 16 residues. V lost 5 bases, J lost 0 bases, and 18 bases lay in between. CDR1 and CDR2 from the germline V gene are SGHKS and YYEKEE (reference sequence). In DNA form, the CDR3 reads TGTGCCAGCAGGGAAGGACCCTCCAGGGGCTCCTACGAGCAGTACTTC. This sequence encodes CASREGPSRGSYEQYF. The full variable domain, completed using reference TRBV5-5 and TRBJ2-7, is DAGVTQSPTHLIKTRGQQVTLRCSPISGHKSVSWYQQVLGQGPQFIFQYYEKEERGRGNFPDRFSARQFPNYSSELNVNALLLGDSALYLCASREGPSRGSYEQYFGPGTRLTVT.

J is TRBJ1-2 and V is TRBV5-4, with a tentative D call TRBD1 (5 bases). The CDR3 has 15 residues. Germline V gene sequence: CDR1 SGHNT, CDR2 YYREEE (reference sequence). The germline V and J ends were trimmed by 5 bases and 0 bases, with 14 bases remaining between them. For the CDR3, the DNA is TGTGCCAGCAGGACAACGGACAAAGCTAACTATGGCTACACCTTC. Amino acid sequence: CASRTTDKANYGYTF.

The CDR3 region is CASSIDRGETQYF. The CDR3 nucleotides are TGTGCCAGTAGTATAGACAGGGGAGAGACCCAGTACTTC. The J gene is TRBJ2-5, the V gene TRBV19, with a possible D match to TRBD1 (6 bases). Germline CDR1 is LNHDA and CDR2 is SQIVND (reference sequence). CDR3 length: 13 residues. V gave up 0 bases and J gave up 4 bases, with 6 bases separating them.

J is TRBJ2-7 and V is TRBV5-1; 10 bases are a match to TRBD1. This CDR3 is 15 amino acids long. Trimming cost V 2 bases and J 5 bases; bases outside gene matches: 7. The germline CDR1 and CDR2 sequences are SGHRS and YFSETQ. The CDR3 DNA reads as TGCGCCAGCAGCTTCTTTGACAGGGGGCGGGACGAGCAGTACTTC. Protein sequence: CASSFFDRGRDEQYF.

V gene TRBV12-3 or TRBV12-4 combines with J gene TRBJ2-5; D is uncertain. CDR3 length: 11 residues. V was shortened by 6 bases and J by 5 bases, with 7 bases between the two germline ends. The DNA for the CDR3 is TGTGCCAGCAGGGTCGGGGAGACCCAGTACTTC. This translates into CASRVGETQYF.